Given below is one T cell receptor (beta chain) in context. Antigen unknown. The data derive from a study of beta chain features in type 1 diabetes. Across the study: Healthy donors, compared against patients, showed similar age, gender and cell yields.

Regarding the study as a whole: Type 1 diabetes patients had TCRB CDR3s that were shorter (moderately but significantly so) in all four CD4+ subsets.

Since all of the isolated RNA was reverse transcribed, expressed TCRB transcripts were what got sequenced. Repertoires were generated with immunoSEQ multiplex PCR, while TCRdb's copy carries only in-frame clones and drops some. The table records more than 300,000 clones, around 10% of them present only once. Sorting that relied on CD45RO/CCR7/CD25/CD127/CD95/CD27 yielded CD4+ naive, central memory, regulatory and stem cell-like memory cells. Purity above 95% was achieved in all sorted populations. V lost 3 bases, J lost 1 base, and 11 bases lay in between. The germline V gene encodes CDR1 SGHNT and CDR2 YENEEA. CDR3 length equals 15 residues.

Sequenced input: central memory CD4+ T cells from blood. The sequence was obtained from a man aged 30-40 years with type 1 diabetes. The chain combines TRBV11-3 with TRBJ2-3; the D is unclear. DNA of the CDR3: TGTGCCAGCAGCTTTTCGCGAGGCGGCACAGATACGCAGTATTTT. It translates to CASSFSRGGTDTQYF. Based on the CDR3 plus reference TRBV11-3 and TRBJ2-3, the full variable domain is EAGVVQSPRYKIIEKKQPVAFWCNPISGHNTLYWYLQNLGQGPELLIRYENEEAVDDSQLPKDRFSAERLKGVDSTLKIQPAELGDSAVYLCASSFSRGGTDTQYFGPGTRLTVL.